The next 8 T cell receptor beta chains were all read from a single sample in a study of early T cells in non-severe SARS-CoV-2 infection. MiXCR, run by TCRdb on the 5' RACE reads, gives a single entry per CDR3 protein. The data hold 90,000 to 130,000 distinct CDR3 sequences, with over 9.5% observed a single time. The specimen was whole blood, collected at baseline. These receptors originate from an adult who was a healthcare worker with PCR-confirmed SARS-CoV-2 infection or an uninfected control (not recorded which).

V usage is TRBV18 and J usage is TRBJ1-2, with TRBD1 as a possible D gene (5 bases). The germline gives CDR1 KGHSH, CDR2 LQKENI. This CDR3 region has 15 residues. V was clipped by 3 bases and J by 6 bases, with 17 bases between them. This chain's CDR3 is CASSPGAGLFDGYTF. As DNA, the CDR3 is TGTGCCAGCTCACCGGGTGCAGGGTTATTCGATGGCTACACCTTC.

This clonotype was detected ten times or more. The chain joins TRBV2 to TRBJ1-1, with D possibly TRBD1 on 6 matching bases. CDR1 and CDR2 from the germline V gene are SNHLY and FYNNEI. There are 17 residues in the CDR3. Trimming took off 11 bases at V and 1 base at J, with 26 bases between the two ends. CDR3 DNA: TGTGCCGGACCCAGAAGACAGGTGATGAGAGGGAACACTGAAGCTTTCTTT. It specifies CAGPRRQVMRGNTEAFF.

The J gene is TRBJ1-5, the V gene TRBV20-1; D perhaps matches TRBD1 (6 bases). Between the trimmed V and J ends, which lost 3 bases and 3 bases, there was a span of 15 bases. The CDR3 runs 15 residues. CDR1 DFQATT and CDR2 SNEGSKA come from the germline V gene (reference sequence). CDR3 protein: CSASSGARLNQPQHF. CDR3 nucleotide sequence: TGCAGTGCTAGCTCGGGGGCCCGACTCAATCAGCCCCAGCATTTT.

The chain is built from TRBV29-1 and TRBJ1-2, with D uncertain. The CDR3 has 11 residues. CDR1 and CDR2 (germline): SQVTM, ANQGSEA. With 4 bases removed from V and 8 bases from J, the gap between germline ends came to 11 bases. The CDR3 here is CSVAGDEGYTF. CDR3 in DNA: TGCAGCGTTGCCGGGGATGAAGGCTACACCTTC.

As concerns this clonotype: Mismatch with germline at one junction end may stem from a read error. The CDR3 region has the DNA TGTGCCAGCAGCCTAGGGGGACTAGCGGGGGCCCCCACAGATACGCAGAATTTT. Residues: CASSLGGLAGAPTDTQNF. The chain links TRBV7-8 to TRBJ2-3; 14 positions match TRBD2. Germline CDR1 is SGHVS and CDR2 is FQNEAQ. The CDR3 length is 18 residues.

Many counts were recorded for this clonotype. The J gene is TRBJ2-7, the V gene TRBV2; 8 positions agree with TRBD2. Losses at the gene ends were 2 bases for V and 6 bases for J; bases not matched to a gene: 12. The CDR3 is 16 amino acids. Germline CDR1 is SNHLY and CDR2 is FYNNEI. In DNA form, the CDR3 reads TGTGCCAGCAGTGAAATCCTAGCGGGCCAAAGGGGCGAGCAGTACTTC. This codes for CASSEILAGQRGEQYF.

This clonotype was counted at least ten times. V gene TRBV20-1 combines with J gene TRBJ2-3; D perhaps matches TRBD2 (7 bases). Looked up from germline, CDR1 is DFQATT and CDR2 is SNEGSKA (reference sequence). The CDR3 is 13 residues long. The V gene lost 5 bases and the J gene lost 4 bases, with 13 bases spanning the gap. CDR3 sequence reads: CSAGGGASDTQYF. The DNA of the CDR3 is TGCAGTGCTGGTGGGGGGGCATCAGATACGCAGTATTTT.

A single count supports this clonotype. The chain couples TRBV4-2 to TRBJ1-3; D unresolved. CDR3 length: 16 amino acids. V lost 0 bases and J 1 base, leaving 10 bases between the germline ends. Germline CDR1 and CDR2: LGHNA and YNFKEQ. CDR3 DNA sequence: TGTGCCAGCAGCCAAGAATTTTGGGGTTCTGGAAACACCATATATTTT. It translates to CASSQEFWGSGNTIYF.